The 19 T cell receptor beta chains reported below all come from one sample, sequenced in a study of tumor-infiltrating lymphocytes in primary liver carcinoma. Production of TCR beta cDNA used around 460 ng total RNA together with a constant-region primer. Modified slightly, ARM-PCR produced TCR beta libraries over three nested multiplex PCR rounds. A C-beta reverse primer was combined with TRBV1-TRBV30 forward primers in the first two PCR rounds, and each round had approximately 9 cycles. TCRdb passed the multiplex PCR reads through MiXCR, listing each CDR3 protein once. This sample carries more than 55,000 distinct CDR3 sequences, 70% to 85% of them seen once, and the ten largest clones take approximately 50%. Starting material for RNA and DNA co-extraction consisted of about 19-32 mg of unsorted bulk tissue. Input material: liver tumor tissue from sampling region 2. Subset denoted: tumor region T2, inferior pole. These receptors all come from a man aged 35-49 years with primary liver carcinoma and hepatitis B virus infection.

This clonotype was counted a few times. The rearrangement links TRBV7-8 to TRBJ2-5; possibly TRBD1 for D (6 bases). V was trimmed by 7 bases and J by 4 bases, leaving 13 bases between them. From germline, CDR1 is SGHVS and CDR2 FQNEAQ. The CDR3 consists of 13 residues. DNA for the CDR3: TGTGCCAGCACTCTCGAGGGGGTAGAGACCCAGTACTTC. Translating it yields CASTLEGVETQYF.

This sequence joins TRBV11-1 and TRBJ2-7; D is perhaps TRBD2 (6 bases). Germline V gene lookup returns CDR1 SGHAT and CDR2 FQDESV (reference sequence). The CDR3 spans 16 residues. V was clipped by 5 bases and J by 11 bases, with 28 bases between them. CDR3 DNA sequence: TGTGCCAGCAGCCTGTGCGTCAGGGCATTCCTGGGGGAGGAGTACTTC. Translating it yields CASSLCVRAFLGEEYF.

Details on this clonotype: No conserved phenylalanine or tryptophan ends this CDR3, so it is likely a read error. No DNA is shown, since the ends of the CDR3 on it are uncertain; the CDR3 is the one TCRdb lists. The chain is built from TRBV29-1 and TRBJ2-7; the table's D call of TRBD1 was not tested on the DNA. Per germline, CDR1 SQVTM and CDR2 ANQGSEA. The CDR3 spans 13 amino acids, including both terminal residues. The CDR3 loop reads CSVAQGDPYEHYI.

The table lists this clonotype with a count of one. Possible read error: a much larger clone is one base away. CDR3 sequence: CIVGQGWGMGYGYTF. The CDR3 nucleotides are TGCATCGTTGGGCAGGGCTGGGGCATGGGCTATGGCTACACCTTC. The chain has TRBV29-1 and TRBJ1-2; possible D gene TRBD1, 5 bases. In germline, CDR1 is SQVTM, CDR2 ANQGSEA. The CDR3 length is 15 residues.

About this clonotype: The conserved phenylalanine or tryptophan normally closing the CDR3 is absent here, so this likely arose from a read error. The chain couples TRBV7-9 to TRBJ2-5; D is uncertain. The CDR3 contains 11 residues. Germline loops: CDR1 SEHNR, CDR2 FQNEAQ (reference sequence). The DNA of the CDR3 is TGCACCAGCAGCCTGAAAGAGACCCAGTACCTC. This codes for CTSSLKETQYL.

This clonotype turned up a few times. This chain links TRBV29-1 with TRBJ2-7; no clear D. Trimming took off 7 bases at V and 2 bases at J, with 24 bases between the two ends. The length of the CDR3 is 16 residues. From germline, CDR1 is SQVTM and CDR2 ANQGSEA. CDR3 sequence: CSAMTSGTDTPYEQYF. CDR3 DNA sequence: TGCAGCGCCATGACATCTGGTACCGACACTCCCTACGAGCAGTACTTC.

This clonotype was recorded once. One end of the junction does not line up with germline, which may come from a read error. This rearrangement joins TRBV11-2 to TRBJ2-5, with 8 bases identical to TRBD2. Germline CDR1 SGHAT, CDR2 FQNNGV. The CDR3 has 16 residues. CDR3 coding DNA: TGTGCCGGCAGCCATACCTCTGGCGGGGGGAAAGAGACCCAGTACTTC. It encodes CAGSHTSGGGKETQYF.

This clonotype was counted at least ten times. The chain joins TRBV30 to TRBJ1-4, with D maybe TRBD1 (5 bases). CDR3 length equals 18 residues. V was cut by 2 bases and J by 0 bases, with 19 bases left in between. The germline V gene encodes CDR1 GTSNPN and CDR2 SVGIG (reference sequence). CDR3 sequence: CAWSRGVFTGATNEKLFF. In DNA form, the CDR3 reads TGTGCCTGGAGTCGGGGGGTATTCACGGGCGCAACTAATGAAAAACTGTTTTTT.

The chain carries TRBV28 and TRBJ2-2, with D unresolved. CDR3 size: 13 residues. In germline, CDR1 is MDHEN, CDR2 SYDVKM. V was trimmed by 5 bases and J by 6 bases, leaving 10 bases between them. The CDR3 DNA reads TGTGCCAGCAGTCACGTTGGGGCCGGGGAGCTGTTTTTT. Translating it yields CASSHVGAGELFF.

The CDR3 DNA follows: TGTGCAAACAGCCAAACTCCTGGCTGGGGGCAAGAGACCCAGTACTTC. It codes for CANSQTPGWGQETQYF. The rearrangement uses TRBV11-2 and TRBJ2-5; TRBD1 or TRBD2 may be the D gene (5 bases each). The CDR3 runs 16 residues. Germline CDR1 SGHAT, CDR2 FQNNGV.

Comments on this clonotype: A much larger clone lies a single base off, so this may be a read error. The CDR3: CSSRRLVLGFGYTF. The CDR3 DNA reads as TGTTCCAGCAGGAGACTGGTACTGGGGTTTGGCTACACCTTC. The chain uses TRBV2 and TRBJ1-2; no clear D. The CDR3 contains 14 residues. Germline V CDR1 and CDR2: SNHLY, FYNNEI.

On this clonotype: One end of the junction does not line up with germline, which may come from a read error. The V gene is TRBV14, the J gene TRBJ2-7, with D tentatively TRBD1 or TRBD2 (5 bases each). CDR1 is SGHDN, CDR2 FVKESK, per germline. CDR3 length: 13 residues. CDR3 loop: CASSTEGSYEQYF. DNA for the CDR3: TGTGCCAGCAGCACAGAGGGGTCCTACGAACAGTATTTC.

This clonotype was counted once. A much larger clone lies a single base off, so this may be a read error. The rearrangement joins TRBV28 to TRBJ1-3; TRBD1 aligns across 11 bases. The ends lost 4 bases at V and 4 bases at J; junction bases unmatched: 6. Germline CDR1 and CDR2: MDHEN and SYDVKM. This CDR3 comprises 16 residues. In DNA form, the CDR3 reads TGTGCCAGCAGTTCCCGGACAGGGGGCTACGGAAACACCATATATTTT. Translating it yields CASSSRTGGYGNTIYF.

The chain joins TRBV29-1 to TRBJ2-7, with D possibly being TRBD2 (6 bases). The germline CDR1 and CDR2 sequences are SQVTM and ANQGSEA. The CDR3 is 13 amino acids. The V end lost 6 bases, the J end lost 10 bases, and 22 bases lay between the germline ends. The CDR3 sequence is CSVTGTLEGEQYF. As DNA, the CDR3 is TGCAGCGTCACCGGGACTCTTGAGGGTGAACAGTACTTC.

This clonotype was counted between two and nine times. This rearrangement joins TRBV5-1 to TRBJ2-6; D possibly matches TRBD1 or TRBD2 (6 bases each). Trimming removed 0 bases from V and 4 bases from J, with 14 bases in between. Germline lookup yields CDR1 SGHRS and CDR2 YFSETQ. This CDR3 comprises 17 residues. CDR3 protein: CASSLASAGGGANVLTF. CDR3 sequence (DNA): TGCGCCAGCAGCTTGGCCAGTGCCGGGGGCGGGGCCAACGTCCTGACTTTC. Combining the CDR3 with reference TRBV5-1 and TRBJ2-6 gives the whole variable domain KAGVTQTPRYLIKTRGQQVTLSCSPISGHRSVSWYQQTPGQGLQFLFEYFSETQRNKGNFPGRFSGRQFSNSRSEMNVSTLELGDSALYLCASSLASAGGGANVLTFGAGSRLTVL.

The J gene is TRBJ2-6, the V gene TRBV6-5; TRBD2 matches 11 bases. From germline, CDR1 is MNHEY and CDR2 SVGAGI. J lost 3 bases, V lost 5 bases, and 3 bases had no gene match. The CDR3 extends over 16 amino acids. CDR3 sequence: CASSHTSGSGANVLTF. CDR3 DNA: TGTGCCAGCAGTCACACTAGCGGGAGTGGGGCCAACGTCCTGACTTTC.

Concerning this clonotype: A single base separates this from a much larger clone, so it may be a read error. The chain employs TRBV28 and TRBJ2-1; D ambiguous. From germline, CDR1 is MDHEN and CDR2 SYDVKM. The CDR3 covers 15 residues. V was clipped by 8 bases and J by 0 bases, with 14 bases between them. This CDR3 reads CASRPPPSSYNEQFF. The CDR3, as DNA: TGTGCCAGCCGCCCCCCTCCCAGCTCCTACAATGAGCAGTTCTTC.

V is TRBV6-5 and J is TRBJ2-7; 13 bases line up with TRBD2. The V and J ends lost 3 bases and 3 bases, in that order; junction bases with no gene match: 2. This CDR3 spans 15 amino acids. Germline V CDR1 and CDR2: MNHEY, SVGAGI. The CDR3 bases are TGTGCCAGCAGTTATCGGACTAGCGGGAGCTACGAGCAGTACTTC. Amino acids: CASSYRTSGSYEQYF.

This clonotype was counted only a few times. This chain joins TRBV6-5 and TRBJ1-1; unclear D gene. The germline gives CDR1 MNHEY, CDR2 SVGAGI. V lost 0 bases to trimming and J lost 0 bases, with 11 bases between them. CDR3 length: 16 amino acids. CDR3 loop: CASSYSVGVMNTEAFF. The CDR3 bases are TGTGCCAGCAGTTACTCGGTCGGGGTAATGAACACTGAAGCTTTCTTT.